This T cell receptor (beta chain) was identified during a study of blood T cell repertoires in COVID-19. Background on the study: COVID-19 samples, acute and convalescent, were from the United States, Italy and Spain.

Under the authors' procedure: It was from reference gene primer amplification that nucleated cell counts were estimated. Measured with immunoSEQ multiplex PCR; TCRdb has only the in-frame clones, and not every one. Clone size and the V and J calls come from that table; the DNA yielded D and trimming. The sample consists of under 200,000 clones, 86% of them appearing once. Participant-given clinical history determined each cohort assignment. This TCR was sampled from a man aged 40-49 years with acute COVID-19. Source material: PBMCs or T cells enriched from blood (not recorded which).

The chain's CDR3 is CASSQQGALGDTQYF. CDR3 in DNA: TGTGCCAGCAGCCAACAGGGGGCCTTGGGAGATACGCAGTATTTT. The chain has TRBV5-4 and TRBJ2-3; the match to TRBD1 covers 9 bases. Germline V CDR1 and CDR2: SGHNT, YYREEE (reference sequence). J gave up 5 bases and V 4 bases, and 8 bases lay outside the gene matches. The CDR3 has 15 amino acids.